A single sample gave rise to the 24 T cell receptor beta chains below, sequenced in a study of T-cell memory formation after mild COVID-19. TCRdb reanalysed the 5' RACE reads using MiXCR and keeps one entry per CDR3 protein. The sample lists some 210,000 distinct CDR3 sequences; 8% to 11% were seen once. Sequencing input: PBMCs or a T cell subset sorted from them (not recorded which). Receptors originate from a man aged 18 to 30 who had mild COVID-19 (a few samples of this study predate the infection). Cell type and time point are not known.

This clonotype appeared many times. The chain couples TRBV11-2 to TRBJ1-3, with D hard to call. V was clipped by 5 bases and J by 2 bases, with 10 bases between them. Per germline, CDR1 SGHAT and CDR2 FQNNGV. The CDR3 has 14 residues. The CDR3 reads CASSQTQAGNTIYF. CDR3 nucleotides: TGTGCCAGCAGCCAAACACAAGCTGGAAACACCATATATTTT.

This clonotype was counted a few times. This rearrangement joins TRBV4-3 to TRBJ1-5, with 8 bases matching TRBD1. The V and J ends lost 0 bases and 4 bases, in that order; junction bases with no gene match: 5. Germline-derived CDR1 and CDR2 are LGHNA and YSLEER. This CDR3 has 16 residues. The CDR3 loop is CASSQDKDRANQPQHF. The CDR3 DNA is TGCGCCAGCAGCCAAGACAAGGACAGGGCAAATCAGCCCCAGCATTTT.

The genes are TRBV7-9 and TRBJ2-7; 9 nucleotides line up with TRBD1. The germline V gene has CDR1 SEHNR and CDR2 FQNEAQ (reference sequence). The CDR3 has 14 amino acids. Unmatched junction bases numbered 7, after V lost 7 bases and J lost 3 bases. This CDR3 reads CASTPDRGYYEQYF. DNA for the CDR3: TGTGCCAGCACCCCCGACAGGGGGTACTACGAGCAGTACTTC.

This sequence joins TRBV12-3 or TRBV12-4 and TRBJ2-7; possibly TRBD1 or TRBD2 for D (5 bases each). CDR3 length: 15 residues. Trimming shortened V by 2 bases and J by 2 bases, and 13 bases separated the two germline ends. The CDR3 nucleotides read TGTGCCAGCAGTTTATACGTGGGGGAGACCTACGAGCAGTACGTC. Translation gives CASSLYVGETYEQYV.

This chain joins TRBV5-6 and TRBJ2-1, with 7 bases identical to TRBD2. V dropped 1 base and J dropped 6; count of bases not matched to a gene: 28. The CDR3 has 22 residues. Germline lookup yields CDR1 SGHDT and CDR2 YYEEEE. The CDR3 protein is CASSLIPWFLGPGLGRVNEQFF. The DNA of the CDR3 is TGTGCCAGCAGCTTGATTCCGTGGTTTTTGGGCCCTGGACTAGGAAGAGTCAATGAGCAGTTCTTC.

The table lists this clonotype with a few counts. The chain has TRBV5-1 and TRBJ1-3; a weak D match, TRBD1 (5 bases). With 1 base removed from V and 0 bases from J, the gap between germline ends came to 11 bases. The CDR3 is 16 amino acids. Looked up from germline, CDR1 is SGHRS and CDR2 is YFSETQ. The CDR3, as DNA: TGCGCCAGCAGCTTGACGGACACCGGCTCTGGAAACACCATATATTTT. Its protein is CASSLTDTGSGNTIYF.

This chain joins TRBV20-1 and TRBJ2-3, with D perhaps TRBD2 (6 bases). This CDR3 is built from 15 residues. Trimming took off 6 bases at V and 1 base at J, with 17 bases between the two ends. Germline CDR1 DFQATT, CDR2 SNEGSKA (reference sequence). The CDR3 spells CSAPSGLSGTDTQYF. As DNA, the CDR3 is TGCAGTGCCCCTTCGGGACTCTCGGGCACAGATACGCAGTATTTT.

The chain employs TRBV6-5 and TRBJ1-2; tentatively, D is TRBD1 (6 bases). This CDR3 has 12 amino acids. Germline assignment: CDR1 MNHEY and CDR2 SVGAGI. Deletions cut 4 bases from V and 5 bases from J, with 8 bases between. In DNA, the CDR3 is TGTGCCAGCAGTTCACAGGGTTATGGCTACACCTTC. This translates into CASSSQGYGYTF.

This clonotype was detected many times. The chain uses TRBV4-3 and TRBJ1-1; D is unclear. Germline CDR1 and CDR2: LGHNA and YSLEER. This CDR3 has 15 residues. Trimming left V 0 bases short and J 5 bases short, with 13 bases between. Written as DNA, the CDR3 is TGCGCCAGCAGCCAAGATACTTGGATCACAACTGAAGCTTTCTTT. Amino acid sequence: CASSQDTWITTEAFF.

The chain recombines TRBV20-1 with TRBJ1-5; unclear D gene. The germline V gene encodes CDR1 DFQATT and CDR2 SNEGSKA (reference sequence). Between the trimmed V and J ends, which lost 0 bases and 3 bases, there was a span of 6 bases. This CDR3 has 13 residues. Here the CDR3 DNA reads TGCAGTGCTAGAGAAGACACCAATCAGCCCCAGCATTTT. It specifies CSAREDTNQPQHF.

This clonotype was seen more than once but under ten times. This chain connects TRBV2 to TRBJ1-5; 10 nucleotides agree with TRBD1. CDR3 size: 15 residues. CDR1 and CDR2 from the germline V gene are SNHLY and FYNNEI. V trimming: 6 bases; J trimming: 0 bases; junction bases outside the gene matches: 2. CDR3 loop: CASRGDRGSNQPQHF. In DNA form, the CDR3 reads TGTGCCAGCAGGGGGGACAGGGGTAGCAATCAGCCCCAGCATTTT.

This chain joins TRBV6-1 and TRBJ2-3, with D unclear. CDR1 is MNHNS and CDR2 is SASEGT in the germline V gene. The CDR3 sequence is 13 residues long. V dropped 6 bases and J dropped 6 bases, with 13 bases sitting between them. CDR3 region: CASSAQSVDTQYF. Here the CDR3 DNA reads TGTGCCAGCAGCGCCCAGTCCGTGGATACGCAGTATTTT.

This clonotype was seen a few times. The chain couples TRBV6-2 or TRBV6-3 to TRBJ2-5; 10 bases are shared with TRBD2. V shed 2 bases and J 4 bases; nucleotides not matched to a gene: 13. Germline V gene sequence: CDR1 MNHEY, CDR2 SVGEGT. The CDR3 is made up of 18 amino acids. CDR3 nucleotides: TGTGCCAGCAGTTACCCGCCGCAGCGGGGGGGCCCCGCAGAGACCCAGTACTTC. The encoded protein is CASSYPPQRGGPAETQYF.

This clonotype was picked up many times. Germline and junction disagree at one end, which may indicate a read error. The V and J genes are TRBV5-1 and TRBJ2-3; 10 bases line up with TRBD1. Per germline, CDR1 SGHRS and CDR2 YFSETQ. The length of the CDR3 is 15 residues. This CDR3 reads CASSLGTGGTDTQYF. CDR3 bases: TGTGCCAGCAGCTTAGGGACAGGGGGCACAGATACGCAGTATTTT.

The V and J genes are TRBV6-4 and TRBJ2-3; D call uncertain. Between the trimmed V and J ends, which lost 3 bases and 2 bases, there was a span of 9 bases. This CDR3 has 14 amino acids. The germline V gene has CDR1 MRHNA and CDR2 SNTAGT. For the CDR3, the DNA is TGTGCCAGCAGTGAAACCCGCGCCACAGATACGCAGTATTTT. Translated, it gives CASSETRATDTQYF.

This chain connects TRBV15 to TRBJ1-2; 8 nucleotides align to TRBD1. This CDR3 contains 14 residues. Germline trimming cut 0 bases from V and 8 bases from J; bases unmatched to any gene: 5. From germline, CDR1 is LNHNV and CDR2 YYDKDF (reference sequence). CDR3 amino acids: CATSRDRGLRGYTF. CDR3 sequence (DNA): TGTGCCACCAGCAGAGACAGGGGGCTGAGAGGCTACACCTTC.

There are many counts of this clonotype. The CDR3 sequence is CASRWDANSGNTIYF. Written as DNA, the CDR3 is TGCGCCAGCAGATGGGACGCCAACTCTGGAAACACCATATATTTT. The V and J genes are TRBV5-1 and TRBJ1-3; D possibly corresponds to TRBD1 (5 bases). Germline-derived CDR1 and CDR2 are SGHRS and YFSETQ. V gave up 5 bases and J gave up 0 bases, with 12 bases separating them. The CDR3 covers 15 residues.

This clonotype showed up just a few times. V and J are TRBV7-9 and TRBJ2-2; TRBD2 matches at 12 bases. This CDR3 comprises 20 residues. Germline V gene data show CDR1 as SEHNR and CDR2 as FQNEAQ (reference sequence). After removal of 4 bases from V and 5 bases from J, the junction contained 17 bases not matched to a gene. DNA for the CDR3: TGTGCCAGCAGCTCCCGGACTAGCGGGGCCTTAAAAGGAAGGACCGGGGAGCTGTTTTTT. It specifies CASSSRTSGALKGRTGELFF.

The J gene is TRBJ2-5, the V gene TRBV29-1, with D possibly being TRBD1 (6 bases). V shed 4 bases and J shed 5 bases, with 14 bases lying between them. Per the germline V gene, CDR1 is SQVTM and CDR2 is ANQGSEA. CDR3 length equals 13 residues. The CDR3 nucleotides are TGCAGCGTTGTTAGGACAGCAAGCGAGACCCAGTACTTC. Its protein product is CSVVRTASETQYF.

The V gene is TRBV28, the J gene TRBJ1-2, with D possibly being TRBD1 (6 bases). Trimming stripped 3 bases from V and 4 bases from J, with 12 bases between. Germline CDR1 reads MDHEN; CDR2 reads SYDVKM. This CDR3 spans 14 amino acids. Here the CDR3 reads CASSFPGDSYGYTF. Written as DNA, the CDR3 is TGTGCCAGCAGTTTTCCAGGGGATAGCTATGGCTACACCTTC.

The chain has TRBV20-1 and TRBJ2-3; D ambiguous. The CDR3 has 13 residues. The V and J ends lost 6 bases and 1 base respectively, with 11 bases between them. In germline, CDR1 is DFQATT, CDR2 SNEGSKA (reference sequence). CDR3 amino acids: CSAKDWGTDTQYF. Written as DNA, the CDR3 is TGCAGTGCCAAAGACTGGGGCACAGATACGCAGTATTTT.

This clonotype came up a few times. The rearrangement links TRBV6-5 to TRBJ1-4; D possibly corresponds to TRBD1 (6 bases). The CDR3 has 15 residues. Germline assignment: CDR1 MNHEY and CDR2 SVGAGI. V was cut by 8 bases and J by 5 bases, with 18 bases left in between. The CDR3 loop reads CASSRGLGGNEKLFF. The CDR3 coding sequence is TGTGCCAGCTCTAGAGGCTTAGGGGGGAATGAAAAACTGTTTTTT.

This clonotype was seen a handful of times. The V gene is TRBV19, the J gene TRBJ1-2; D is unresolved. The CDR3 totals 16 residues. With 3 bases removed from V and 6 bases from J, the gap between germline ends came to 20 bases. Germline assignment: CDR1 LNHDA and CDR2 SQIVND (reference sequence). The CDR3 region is CASSMLPGRMINGYTF. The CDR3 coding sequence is TGTGCCAGTAGTATGCTCCCCGGCAGAATGATCAATGGCTACACCTTC.

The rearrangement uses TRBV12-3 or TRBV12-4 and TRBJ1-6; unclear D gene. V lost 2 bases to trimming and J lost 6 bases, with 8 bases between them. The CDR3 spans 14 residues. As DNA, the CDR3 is TGTGCCAGCAGTTTACCAAGACCTAATTCACCCCTCCACTTT. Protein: CASSLPRPNSPLHF.